Sequencing of this T cell receptor beta chain was carried out in a study of early T cells in non-severe SARS-CoV-2 infection. Study overall: Whole-blood bulk RNA, unsorted, was sequenced, and chains were unpaired.

Each single cDNA molecule received a unique molecular identifier. From the 5' RACE reads, TCRdb called clonotypes with MiXCR, one entry per CDR3 protein. The top ten hold around 12% of the sample, which has fewer than 85,000 distinct CDR3 sequences, roughly a sixth seen once. This clonotype was seen more than once but under ten times. Its antigen remains unidentified. The study, taken as a whole, reports: Matching with VDJdb favored anti-spike CD8 responses (missing private and CD4 specificities).

V lost 5 bases and J lost 2, with 9 bases in between. Germline CDR1 reads MNHEY; CDR2 reads SMNVEV (reference sequence). The CDR3 spans 13 residues. The clonotype was recovered from an adult who was a healthcare worker with PCR-confirmed SARS-CoV-2 infection or an uninfected control (not recorded which). The chain employs TRBV27 and TRBJ1-1; tentative D call: TRBD1 (5 bases). The sample taken for sequencing was whole blood. As DNA, the CDR3 is TGTGCCAGCAGTCTACGGGACAACACTGAAGCTTTCTTT. This gives the protein CASSLRDNTEAFF.